The rows below give T cell receptor beta chains drawn from one sample of a study of vaccination and CD4 T cells after COVID-19. TCRdb called the PCR reads again in MiXCR, with one record for every CDR3 protein. The table has around 7,000 distinct CDR3 sequences, 30% to 45% seen once. The antigens for these receptors are not known. Sequencing was carried out using CD4+ T cells from blood, cultured in vitro. These receptors originate from a human donor in good health. CDR3s include the opening cysteine and the closing phenylalanine or tryptophan. A D gene is named only where the DNA matches it firmly. Clone size is stated in some rows and not others, as once, few, many or a class when expanded.

clone size: .; V gene: TRBV7-3; J gene: TRBJ2-3; D gene: .; CDR3 DNA: TGTGCCAGCAGCTTCTCGGGTTCAGATACGCAGTATTTT; CDR3 protein: CASSFSGSDTQYF
clone size: .; V gene: TRBV6-1; J gene: TRBJ1-1; D gene: .; CDR3 DNA: TGTGCCAGCAAGCATAATCAGGGAGGGACGAACACTGAAGCTTTCTTT; CDR3 protein: CASKHNQGGTNTEAFF
clone size: few; V gene: TRBV2; J gene: TRBJ1-2; D gene: .; CDR3 DNA: TGTGCCAGCAATACAGGGTGGGACTATGGCTACACCTTC; CDR3 protein: CASNTGWDYGYTF
clone size: .; V gene: TRBV6-1; J gene: TRBJ2-1; D gene: .; CDR3 DNA: TGTGCCAGCAGCTCACTTGGCGAATCCTACAATGAGCAGTTCTTC; CDR3 protein: CASSSLGESYNEQFF
clone size: .; V gene: TRBV7-9; J gene: TRBJ2-1; D gene: .; CDR3 DNA: TGTGCCAGCAGCTTAGATAAGGATGAGCAGTTCTTC; CDR3 protein: CASSLDKDEQFF
clone size: .; V gene: TRBV29-1; J gene: TRBJ2-7; D gene: .; CDR3 DNA: TGCAGCGTTGAAGGGCAGGGAAGCGACTACGAGCAGTACTTC; CDR3 protein: CSVEGQGSDYEQYF
clone size: .; V gene: TRBV6-2/TRBV6-3; J gene: TRBJ1-5; D gene: .; CDR3 DNA: TGTGCCGCGGCACTTAGGAATCAGCCCCAGCATTTT; CDR3 protein: CAAALRNQPQHF
clone size: .; V gene: TRBV20-1; J gene: TRBJ2-1; D gene: .; CDR3 DNA: TGCAGTGCGATCTCGGAAACACCCAATGAGCAGTTCTTC; CDR3 protein: CSAISETPNEQFF
clone size: few; V gene: TRBV7-6; J gene: TRBJ2-2; D gene: .; CDR3 DNA: TGTGCCAGCAGCTTATCCCAGGGTTTAACCGGGGAGCTGTTTTTT; CDR3 protein: CASSLSQGLTGELFF
clone size: .; V gene: TRBV20-1; J gene: TRBJ1-2; D gene: TRBD1; CDR3 DNA: TGCAGTGCTAGGGGGGACAGAGCTAACTATGGCTACACCTTC; CDR3 protein: CSARGDRANYGYTF
clone size: .; V gene: TRBV2; J gene: TRBJ2-7; D gene: .; CDR3 DNA: TGTGCCAGCGGGGGGAATCTTAACGAGCAGTACTTC; CDR3 protein: CASGGNLNEQYF
clone size: .; V gene: TRBV27; J gene: TRBJ2-7; D gene: TRBD1; CDR3 DNA: TGTGCCAGCAGTATGCCGGGACAGGGCTACGAGCAGTACTTC; CDR3 protein: CASSMPGQGYEQYF
clone size: .; V gene: TRBV10-3; J gene: TRBJ2-2; D gene: .; CDR3 DNA: TGTGCCATCAGTGAAGGGACCCCGAACACCGGGGAGCTGTTTTTT; CDR3 protein: CAISEGTPNTGELFF
clone size: .; V gene: TRBV29-1; J gene: TRBJ2-3; D gene: TRBD2; CDR3 DNA: TGCAGCGCTAAGTCTTGGACTAGCCGAGGGAACATAGGGCAGTATTTT; CDR3 protein: CSAKSWTSRGNIGQYF
clone size: medium-sized; V gene: TRBV14; J gene: TRBJ2-7; D gene: TRBD1; CDR3 DNA: TGTGCCAGCAGCCCCCCAGCCGGGACAGGGGGCTACGAGCAGTACTTC; CDR3 protein: CASSPPAGTGGYEQYF
clone size: .; V gene: TRBV30; J gene: TRBJ2-5; D gene: TRBD1; CDR3 DNA: TGTGCCTGGAGTGGAAGACAGGGCGACCAAGAGACCCAGTACTTC; CDR3 protein: CAWSGRQGDQETQYF
clone size: .; V gene: TRBV27; J gene: TRBJ2-1; D gene: .; CDR3 DNA: TGTGCCAGCAGTTTATTGCAACTGGGCGGGGGCGGGGAGCAGTTCTTC; CDR3 protein: CASSLLQLGGGGEQFF
clone size: few; V gene: TRBV6-4; J gene: TRBJ2-3; D gene: .; CDR3 DNA: TGTGCCAGCAGTGACTCGAGGGGGGGCACAGATACGCAGTATTTT; CDR3 protein: CASSDSRGGTDTQYF
clone size: .; V gene: TRBV6-1; J gene: TRBJ1-1; D gene: .; CDR3 DNA: TGTGCCAGCATCCACTTTTCCGGGACGAATGAAGCTTTCTTT; CDR3 protein: CASIHFSGTNEAFF
clone size: few; V gene: TRBV11-2; J gene: TRBJ1-2; D gene: .; CDR3 DNA: TGTGCCAGCAGCTTTGTAACCGGTTCCGTAACCTTC; CDR3 protein: CASSFVTGSVTF
clone size: .; V gene: TRBV10-2; J gene: TRBJ2-1; D gene: .; CDR3 DNA: TGCGCCAGCAGTGAGAATTTGAGGGGGGGGATCAATACTGAGCAGTTCTTC; CDR3 protein: CASSENLRGGINTEQFF
clone size: .; V gene: TRBV20-1; J gene: TRBJ2-6; D gene: .; CDR3 DNA: TGCAGTGCTAGAGATATTAAAGGGACTGGGGCCAACGTCCTGACTTTC; CDR3 protein: CSARDIKGTGANVLTF
clone size: large; V gene: TRBV12-3/TRBV12-4; J gene: TRBJ1-1; D gene: .; CDR3 DNA: TGTGCCAGCAGGCTGACAGGTTACATGAACACTGAAGCTTTCTTT; CDR3 protein: CASRLTGYMNTEAFF
clone size: .; V gene: TRBV7-9; J gene: TRBJ1-2; D gene: .; CDR3 DNA: TGTGCCAGCAGCTTAGCACTCTTTGGCTATGGCTACACCTTC; CDR3 protein: CASSLALFGYGYTF
clone size: .; V gene: TRBV19; J gene: TRBJ1-1; D gene: .; CDR3 DNA: TGTGCCAGTAGTCCGCAGATGAACACTGAAGCTTTCTTT; CDR3 protein: CASSPQMNTEAFF
clone size: .; V gene: TRBV2; J gene: TRBJ1-3; D gene: .; CDR3 DNA: TGTGCCAGCCGGGACAATGGAAACACCATATATTTT; CDR3 protein: CASRDNGNTIYF
clone size: few; V gene: TRBV20-1; J gene: TRBJ1-2; D gene: TRBD1; CDR3 DNA: TGCAGTGCTGGGACAGGCATGAGGGGCTACACCTTC; CDR3 protein: CSAGTGMRGYTF
clone size: .; V gene: TRBV5-1; J gene: TRBJ2-6; D gene: .; CDR3 DNA: TGCGCCAGCAGCTTGGAGGTCTCTGGGGCCAACGTCCTGACTTTC; CDR3 protein: CASSLEVSGANVLTF
clone size: .; V gene: TRBV24-1; J gene: TRBJ2-1; D gene: .; CDR3 DNA: TGTGCCACCAGTGAGGGACAATATGGAAATGAGCAGTTCTTC; CDR3 protein: CATSEGQYGNEQFF
clone size: few; V gene: TRBV20-1; J gene: TRBJ1-5; D gene: .; CDR3 DNA: TGCAGTGCTAAAGGAAGGGAAACCCAGCATTTT; CDR3 protein: CSAKGRETQHF
clone size: .; V gene: TRBV6-1; J gene: TRBJ2-1; D gene: .; CDR3 DNA: TGTGCCAGCAGTCAAGACGGAGGTGAGCAGTTCTTC; CDR3 protein: CASSQDGGEQFF
clone size: .; V gene: TRBV6-1; J gene: TRBJ1-2; D gene: .; CDR3 DNA: TGTGCCAGCAGTCCCGGGGAATGGGGACGGTACACCTTC; CDR3 protein: CASSPGEWGRYTF
clone size: .; V gene: TRBV7-2; J gene: TRBJ2-1; D gene: TRBD1; CDR3 DNA: TGTGCCAGCAGCTTTGGACAGGGAGGTTACAATGAGCAGTTCTTC; CDR3 protein: CASSFGQGGYNEQFF
clone size: .; V gene: TRBV10-2; J gene: TRBJ1-1; D gene: .; CDR3 DNA: TGCGCCAGCAGCGCGAGGACAGTCACTGAAGCTTTCTTT; CDR3 protein: CASSARTVTEAFF
clone size: .; V gene: TRBV6-5; J gene: TRBJ2-7; D gene: .; CDR3 DNA: TGTGCCAGCAGTTCCGGGACCCTCTACGAGCAGTACTTC; CDR3 protein: CASSSGTLYEQYF
clone size: medium-sized; V gene: TRBV6-5; J gene: TRBJ1-5; D gene: .; CDR3 DNA: TGTGCCAGCAGTTACTCGATGGTAGCAGTTAATCAGCCCCAGCATTTT; CDR3 protein: CASSYSMVAVNQPQHF
clone size: .; V gene: TRBV5-1; J gene: TRBJ1-2; D gene: TRBD1; CDR3 DNA: TGCGCCAACAGCCCGGACAGGGCCGGCTACACCTTC; CDR3 protein: CANSPDRAGYTF
clone size: .; V gene: TRBV24-1; J gene: TRBJ1-5; D gene: TRBD1; CDR3 DNA: TGTGCCACCAGTTCCGGACAGGGCGATCAGCCCCAGCATTTT; CDR3 protein: CATSSGQGDQPQHF
clone size: few; V gene: TRBV27; J gene: TRBJ2-2; D gene: .; CDR3 DNA: TGTGCCAGCAGTTTTAGGATCCGGGGGTCCGGGGAGCTGTTTTTT; CDR3 protein: CASSFRIRGSGELFF
clone size: .; V gene: TRBV6-5; J gene: TRBJ2-1; D gene: .; CDR3 DNA: TGTGCCAGCAGTTACTCGTCAGGTTCGAACAGTGAGCAGTTCTTC; CDR3 protein: CASSYSSGSNSEQFF
clone size: few; V gene: TRBV4-1; J gene: TRBJ2-3; D gene: .; CDR3 DNA: TGCGCCAGCAGCCAAGAAGGGGGGCGGTATACGCAGTATTTT; CDR3 protein: CASSQEGGRYTQYF